This T cell receptor beta chain comes out of a study of radiotherapy plus CTLA-4 blockade in lung cancer (dated by TCRdb to the late 2010s). With respect to the entire study: Among the enrolled patients, approximately 17% had an objective response, and approximately 33% reached disease control.

In this study, focal radiation therapy paired with CTLA-4 blockade (ipilimumab) was tested in patients who had chemo-refractory metastatic non-small-cell lung cancer. On the study overall, not on this receptor specifically: The strongest predictors of response, as reported, were early dynamic changes in blood T cell clones along with a rise in serum interferon-beta after radiation. TCR clones derived from tumors expanded in peripheral blood after treatment with radiotherapy and ipilimumab.

Remarks on this clone: Its antigen is not yet known. The sample holds no much larger clone one base away, and base qualities are not on file.

The library was produced with the immunoSEQ multiplex PCR assay. Imported from immuneACCESS, the table was reduced by TCRdb to in-frame sequences with V and J called. These copies leave out some clones; in studies compared against another copy, an unresolved V gene accounts for under half, and the cause of the remainder is not known. The sample yields 25,000 to 35,000 clones; approximately 80% were counted once. Around 25% of the sample is taken by the ten largest. The CDR3 holds 15 amino acids from the cysteine to the phenylalanine. Here the CDR3 DNA is all that survives: 45 bases in frame from base 1. The germline V gene (reference sequence) supplies CDR1 MNHNY and CDR2 SVGAGI. At the junction V is shortened by 0 bases and J by 3 bases, with 8 bases in between.

Material: peripheral blood, obtained from a patient treated with radiotherapy plus ipilimumab. Rearrangement joined TRBV6-6 to TRBJ1-4; TRBD1 could be the D gene, as 5 bases match. The sequence was collected from a human donor with non-small cell lung cancer that progressed on radiotherapy plus ipilimumab. The nucleotide sequence is given as TGTGCCAGCAGTTACTCGTCAGGGCCTAATGAAAAACTGTTTTTT. Translated, it gives CASSYSSGPNEKLFF.